This TCR beta chain was sequenced during a study of blood T cell repertoires in COVID-19. Overall study: Researchers got acute and convalescent COVID-19 samples from the United States, Italy and Spain. In each case, the material was cDNA or gDNA derived from T cells, B-cell-depleted T cells, or PBMCs.

The CDR3 covers 14 residues. Germline CDR1 and CDR2: MNHEY and SVGAGI. V trimming: 5 bases; J trimming: 6 bases; junction bases outside the gene matches: 8. In the original workflow: Reference gene primer amplification yielded estimated nucleated cell counts. Method: immunoSEQ multiplex PCR; TCRdb's copy keeps in-frame clones and lacks some. D and trimming were read from the DNA, whereas the V and J calls and clone size are those reported in that table. The repertoire consists of 70,000 to 95,000 clones, with roughly 87% occurring once and the leading ten covering 5.2%. Specimen: peripheral blood. The gene calls are TRBV6-5 and TRBJ1-2; 8 bases fit TRBD1. The receptor was isolated from a woman aged 80 or older with active COVID-19. CDR3 sequence: CASSRTRQGHGYTF. The DNA of the CDR3 is TGTGCCAGCAGTCGAACCCGACAGGGGCATGGCTACACCTTC.